The clone carrying this TCR beta chain was counted a few times. The data were obtained in a study of Graves' ophthalmopathy and Graves' hyperthyroidism. The sequenced template was RNA, covering the TCR beta CDR3 region. HTBI-primed RT-PCR formed the first round, and a multiplex PCR formed the second. From the multiplex PCR reads, TCRdb called clonotypes with MiXCR, one entry per CDR3 protein. The data show hundreds of thousands of distinct CDR3 sequences, with just over 15% seen just once and approximately 7% held by the top ten. The V gene's germline CDR1 is KGHSH and CDR2 LQKENI. This CDR3 comprises 14 residues. Trimming shortened V by 3 bases and J by 2 bases, and 7 bases separated the two germline ends.

This sequence joins TRBV18 and TRBJ2-2; D is ambiguous. The source is a woman younger than 30 with stable Graves' hyperthyroidism. Sequenced: peripheral blood. The CDR3 spells CASSPDRNTGELFF. The CDR3 DNA is TGTGCCAGCTCACCTGATCGCAACACCGGGGAGCTGTTTTTT.